A selection of T cell receptor beta chains follows, all from one sample in a study of T cells after posttransplantation cyclophosphamide. TCRdb keeps only in-frame clones here, not all; method: immunoSEQ multiplex PCR. The repertoire holds 17,000 or so clones, with 92% as singletons. This sample comprised CD4+ T cells sorted from blood, obtained after allogeneic stem cell transplant with posttransplant cyclophosphamide. The receptors shown here come from a male patient aged 60 to 75 who received an allogeneic stem cell transplant from a related donor and was CMV-positive. The graft donor may be the source of some T cells. Each CDR3 is given with its conserved first and last residue.

V gene | CDR3 protein
TRBV6-6 | CASSRDRPSGVWEQFF
TRBV30 | CAWGGTGRTDTQYF
TRBV27 | CASSYQVTGDEQYF
TRBV18 | CASSQTGQGDSPLHF
TRBV6-1 | CASSEGAGGALETQYF
TRBV27 | CATIESGTARSGELFF
TRBV13 | CASSLWSGGNNEQFF
TRBV7-2 | CATRSGGQGPSGANVLTF
TRBV4-3 | CASSQDRPGLAGGDTQYF
TRBV29-1 | CSVVKGQGGTEAFF
TRBV19 | CASKRGASYEQYF
TRBV2 | CASKAHPGEGSYEQYF
TRBV19 | CASSVNRGEDGYTF
TRBV2 | CASSEQGFNNQPQHF
TRBV7-2 | CASSQRQLYTGELFF
TRBV6-1 | CASSGGTVQPQHF
TRBV5-1 | CASSLGDRAAGNKLFF
TRBV4-1 | CASSQAYRGMNTEAFF
TRBV9 | CASSVGPTFQPQHF
TRBV5-4 | CASSLGGVGGTEAFF
TRBV29-1 | CSVDPSADTDTQYF
TRBV7-9 | CASSQQQGSYEQYF
TRBV20-1 | CSARDRGTQYF
TRBV28 | CASSSRQVAFF
TRBV6-5 | CASSIRTGGRTEAFF
TRBV6-4 | CASSEWRVAF
TRBV28 | CASSASGGWGLGQETQYF
TRBV2 | CASSTAYNEQFF
TRBV6-1 | CASSDHGLLGTGELFF
TRBV21-1 | CASSIRTSGGADTQYF
TRBV11-2 | CASSLGGRTGELFF
TRBV28 | CASSFQAGELFF
TRBV10-2 | CATLTGQGFSPLHF
TRBV10-3 | CAISGGHGGSSNGGYTF
TRBV5-1 | CASSLTPLTGVNTEAFF
TRBV19 | CASMIWQGGHTEAFF
TRBV11-1 | CASSRQSTDTQYF
TRBV5-4 | CASSLLGSTDTQYF
TRBV28 | CASSLLGTIGHEQYF
TRBV11-3 | CASSTGVSLRETQYF
TRBV10-3 | CAISGTGGDTGELFF
TRBV7-2 | CASSRGTQTGTSPLHF
TRBV18 | CASSPGQGGTEAFF
TRBV6-6 | CASSNYRGNGYTF
TRBV9 | CASSGTPNEKLFF
TRBV4-3 | CASSQGLSPSGEKLFF
TRBV7-8 | CASSSGQGTEAFF
TRBV28 | CASSSLDSPYGYTF
TRBV19 | CASTCISGADQETQYF
TRBV6-1 | CAIGLSLGYEQYF
TRBV6-5 | CAANDGNGYTF
TRBV7-9 | CASSSRAQGGNEQFF
TRBV29-1 | CSVEVGGGAFNEQFF